A selection of T cell receptor beta chains follows, all from one sample in a study of breast tumors, draining lymph nodes, adjacent tissues. Via MiXCR, TCRdb re-called the multiplex PCR reads, giving one row per CDR3 protein. The sample consists of fewer than 200,000 distinct CDR3 sequences, about 30% of them appearing once. Sequences were obtained from axillary lymph node tissue. The receptors originated from a female donor with breast cancer. Some clones in this sample may be carry-over from other donors' samples. CDR3s include the opening cysteine and the closing phenylalanine or tryptophan. The D gene is left open where the match is weak. Clone size appears in some rows only: once, few, many, or a class for an expanded clone.

D gene,clone size,J gene,V gene,CDR3 protein,CDR3 DNA
.,many,TRBJ2-5,TRBV15,CATSSREGEGETQYF,TGTGCCACCAGCAGCAGGGAAGGTGAGGGAGAGACCCAGTACTTC
.,many,TRBJ1-3,TRBV2,CASSESSTGTGNTIYF,TGTGCCAGCAGTGAATCGTCGACGGGGACTGGAAACACCATATATTTT
TRBD1,many,TRBJ1-5,TRBV10-2,CASRAGTGAVYSNQPQHF,TGCGCCAGCAGAGCTGGGACAGGGGCGGTCTATAGCAATCAGCCCCAGCATTTT
TRBD1,.,TRBJ1-6,TRBV20-1,CSALDRGSGNSPLHF,TGCAGTGCCCTGGACAGGGGGTCGGGAAATTCACCCCTCCACTTT
.,.,TRBJ2-1,TRBV7-9,CASSQPGLNTDEQFF,TGCGCCAGCAGCCAACCGGGACTGAATACGGATGAGCAGTTCTTC
TRBD2,.,TRBJ2-2,TRBV10-2,CASTSGSGELFF,TGCGCCAGTACTAGCGGTTCCGGGGAGCTGTTTTTT
TRBD1,few,TRBJ1-6,TRBV6-4,CASSDFRGTGRSPLHF,TGTGCCAGCAGTGACTTTCGCGGGACAGGGCGATCACCCCTCCACTTT
.,.,TRBJ1-3,TRBV9,CASSVGLGLAGTTYF,TGTGCCAGCAGCGTAGGGCTGGGACTAGCGGGCACCACATATTTT
.,.,TRBJ2-2,TRBV15,CATSRALLSRDPTGELFF,TGTGCCACCAGCAGAGCCCTCCTTTCTAGAGACCCGACCGGGGAGCTGTTTTTT
.,.,TRBJ1-5,TRBV15,CATSRDLTLTDTQHF,TGTGCCACCAGCAGAGATCTGACTCTCACAGATACGCAGCATTTT
.,few,TRBJ2-5,TRBV27,CASSYGTTIPVWLEETQYF,TGTGCCAGCAGTTACGGGACAACCATCCCCGTCTGGTTGGAAGAGACCCAGTACTTC
.,few,TRBJ2-3,TRBV3-1,CASSQDVGAPDTQYF,TGTGCCAGCAGCCAAGATGTGGGAGCCCCAGATACGCAGTATTTT
.,few,TRBJ2-1,TRBV14,CASSHGDFYNEQSF,TGTGCCAGCAGCCACGGGGACTTCTACAATGAGCAGTCCTTC
TRBD1,many,TRBJ2-7,TRBV5-8,CASSIPGQGYEQYF,TGTGCCAGCAGCATCCCGGGACAGGGCTACGAGCAGTACTTC
.,.,TRBJ2-6,TRBV20-1,CSVEGPLFNSGANVLTF,TGCAGTGTAGAGGGACCCCTCTTCAACTCTGGGGCCAACGTCCTGACTTTC
.,many,TRBJ1-4,TRBV7-8,CASRWGSEEKLFF,TGTGCCAGCAGGTGGGGCAGCGAAGAAAAACTGTTTTTT
TRBD2,.,TRBJ2-3,TRBV29-1,CSVEGGGEPLKDTQYF,TGCAGCGTTGAGGGTGGGGGGGAGCCCTTGAAAGATACGCAGTATTTT
.,many,TRBJ2-5,TRBV4-2,CASSQEGVRETQYF,TGTGCCAGCAGCCAAGAGGGGGTCAGAGAGACCCAGTACTTC
.,many,TRBJ2-5,TRBV11-3,CASSQGVWETQYF,TGTGCCAGCAGCCAGGGAGTTTGGGAGACCCAGTACTTC
.,many,TRBJ1-6,TRBV27,CASSLGRNSPLHF,TGTGCCAGCAGCCTTGGGAGGAATTCACCCCTCCACTTT
.,many,TRBJ1-6,TRBV7-8,CASSLGLGSYNSPLHF,TGTGCCAGCAGCTTAGGGTTGGGCTCCTATAATTCACCCCTCCACTTT
.,many,TRBJ1-2,TRBV4-1,CASSPVDTYGYTF,TGCGCCAGCAGCCCCGTTGACACCTATGGCTACACCTTC
.,many,TRBJ1-2,TRBV4-2,CASSQDREGLGYGYTF,TGTGCCAGCAGCCAAGATCGTGAGGGACTCGGCTATGGCTACACCTTC
.,.,TRBJ2-7,TRBV20-1,CSEDGGLARIYEQYF,TGCAGTGAAGATGGGGGGCTAGCCCGAATCTACGAGCAGTACTTC
.,many,TRBJ2-3,TRBV20-1,CSAGGARGGGTSGTQYF,TGCAGTGCTGGGGGGGCTAGGGGGGGAGGGACGTCAGGCACGCAGTATTTT
.,few,TRBJ2-7,TRBV5-5,CASSFSGAGEQYF,TGTGCCAGCAGCTTCTCGGGGGCAGGCGAGCAGTACTTC